This section outlines one T cell receptor beta chain sequence together with its context. This table comes from immunoSEQ multiplex PCR, and its TCRdb copy is limited to in-frame clones, with some not included. This sample has roughly 360,000 clones, with roughly 80% found just once. The data stem from a study of blood T cell repertoires in COVID-19. Unmatched junction bases numbered 19, after V lost 5 bases and J lost 8 bases. Germline V gene lookup returns CDR1 LNHDA and CDR2 SQIVND (reference sequence). The CDR3 spans 17 residues. The sequence was obtained from a human donor with acute or convalescent COVID-19. The donor label of this sample is uncertain. The rearrangement links TRBV19 to TRBJ1-2, with TRBD1 identical over 8 bases. The sample comprised peripheral blood. The CDR3 DNA reads as TGTGCCAGTAGTTCGATAGGGACAGGCACTATTATGGAGGGCTACACCTTC. Translated, it gives CASSSIGTGTIMEGYTF.